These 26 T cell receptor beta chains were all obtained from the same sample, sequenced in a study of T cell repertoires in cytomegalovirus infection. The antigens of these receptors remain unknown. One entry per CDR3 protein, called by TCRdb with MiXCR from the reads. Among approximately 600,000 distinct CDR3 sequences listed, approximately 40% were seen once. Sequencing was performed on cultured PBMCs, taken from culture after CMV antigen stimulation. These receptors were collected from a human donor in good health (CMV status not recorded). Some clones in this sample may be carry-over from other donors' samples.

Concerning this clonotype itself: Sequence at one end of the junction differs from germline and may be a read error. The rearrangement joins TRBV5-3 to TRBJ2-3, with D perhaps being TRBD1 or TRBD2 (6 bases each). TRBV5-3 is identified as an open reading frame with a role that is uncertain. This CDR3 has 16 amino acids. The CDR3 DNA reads TGTGCCAGCAGCTTGGACGTTCAGGGGCGGGGAGATACGCAGTATTTT. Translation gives CASSLDVQGRGDTQYF.

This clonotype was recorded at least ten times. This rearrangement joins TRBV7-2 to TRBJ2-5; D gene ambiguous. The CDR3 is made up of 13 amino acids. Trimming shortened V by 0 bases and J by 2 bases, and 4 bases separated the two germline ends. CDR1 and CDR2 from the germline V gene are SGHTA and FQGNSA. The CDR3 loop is CASSLARQETQYF. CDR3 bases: TGTGCCAGCAGCTTAGCACGTCAAGAGACCCAGTACTTC.

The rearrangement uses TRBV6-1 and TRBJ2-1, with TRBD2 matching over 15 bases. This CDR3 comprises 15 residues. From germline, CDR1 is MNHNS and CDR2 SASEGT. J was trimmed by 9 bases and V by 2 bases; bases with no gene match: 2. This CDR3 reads CASSERTSGGGEQFF. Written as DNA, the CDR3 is TGTGCCAGCAGTGAAAGGACTAGCGGGGGGGGTGAGCAGTTCTTC.

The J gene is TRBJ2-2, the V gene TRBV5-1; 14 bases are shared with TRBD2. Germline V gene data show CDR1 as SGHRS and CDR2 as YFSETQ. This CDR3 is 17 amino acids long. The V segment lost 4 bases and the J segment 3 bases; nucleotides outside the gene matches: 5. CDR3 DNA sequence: TGCGCCAGCAGCACCGGGACTAGCGGGAGTTACACCGGGGAGCTGTTTTTT. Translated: CASSTGTSGSYTGELFF. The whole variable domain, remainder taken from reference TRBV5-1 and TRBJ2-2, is KAGVTQTPRYLIKTRGQQVTLSCSPISGHRSVSWYQQTPGQGLQFLFEYFSETQRNKGNFPGRFSGRQFSNSRSEMNVSTLELGDSALYLCASSTGTSGSYTGELFFGEGSRLTVL.

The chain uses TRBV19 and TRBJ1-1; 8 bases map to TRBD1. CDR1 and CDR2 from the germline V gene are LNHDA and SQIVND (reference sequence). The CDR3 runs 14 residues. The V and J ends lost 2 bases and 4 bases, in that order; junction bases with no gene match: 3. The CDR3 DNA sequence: TGTGCCAGTAGTATAACCGACAGGGGCACTGAAGCTTTCTTT. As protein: CASSITDRGTEAFF.

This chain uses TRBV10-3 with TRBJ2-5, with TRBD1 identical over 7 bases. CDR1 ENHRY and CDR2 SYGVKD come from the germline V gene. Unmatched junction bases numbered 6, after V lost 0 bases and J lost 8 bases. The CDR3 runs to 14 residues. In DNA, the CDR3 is TGTGCCATCAGTGAGTCGACGGGACAGAGAACCCAGTACTTC. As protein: CAISESTGQRTQYF.

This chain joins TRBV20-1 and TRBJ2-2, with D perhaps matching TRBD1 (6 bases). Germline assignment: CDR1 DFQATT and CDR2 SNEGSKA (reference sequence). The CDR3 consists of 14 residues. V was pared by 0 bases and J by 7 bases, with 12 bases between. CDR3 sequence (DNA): TGCAGTGCTAGAGATCAGGGGCCCCACGGGGAGCTGTTTTTT. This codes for CSARDQGPHGELFF.

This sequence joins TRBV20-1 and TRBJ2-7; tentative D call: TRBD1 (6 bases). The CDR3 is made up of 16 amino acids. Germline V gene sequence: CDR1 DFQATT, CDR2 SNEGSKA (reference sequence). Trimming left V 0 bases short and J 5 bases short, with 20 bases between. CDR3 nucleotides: TGCAGTGCTAGAGACAGGGGTGGGTTCATGTTCGACGAGCAGTACTTC. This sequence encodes CSARDRGGFMFDEQYF.

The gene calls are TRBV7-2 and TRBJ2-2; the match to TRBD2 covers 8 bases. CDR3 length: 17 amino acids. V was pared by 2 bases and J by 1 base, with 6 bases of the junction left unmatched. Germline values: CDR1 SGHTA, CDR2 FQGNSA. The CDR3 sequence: CASSLSPGGVNTGELFF. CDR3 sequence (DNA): TGTGCCAGCAGCTTAAGTCCCGGGGGGGTGAACACCGGGGAGCTGTTTTTT. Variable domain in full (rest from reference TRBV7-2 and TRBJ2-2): GAGVSQSPSNKVTEKGKDVELRCDPISGHTALYWYRQSLGQGLEFLIYFQGNSAPDKSGLPSDRFSAERTGGSVSTLTIQRTQQEDSAVYLCASSLSPGGVNTGELFFGEGSRLTVL.

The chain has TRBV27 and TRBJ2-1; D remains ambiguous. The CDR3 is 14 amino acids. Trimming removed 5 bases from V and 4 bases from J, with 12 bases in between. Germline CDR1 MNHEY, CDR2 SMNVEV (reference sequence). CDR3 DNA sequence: TGTGCCAGCAGTCCCACGGACCCATACAATGAGCAGTTCTTC. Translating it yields CASSPTDPYNEQFF.

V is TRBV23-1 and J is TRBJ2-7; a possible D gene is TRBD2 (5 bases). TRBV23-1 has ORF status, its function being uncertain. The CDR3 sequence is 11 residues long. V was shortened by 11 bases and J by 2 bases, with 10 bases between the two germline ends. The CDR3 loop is CAAGGTYEQYF. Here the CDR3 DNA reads TGCGCCGCGGGTGGAACCTACGAGCAGTACTTC.

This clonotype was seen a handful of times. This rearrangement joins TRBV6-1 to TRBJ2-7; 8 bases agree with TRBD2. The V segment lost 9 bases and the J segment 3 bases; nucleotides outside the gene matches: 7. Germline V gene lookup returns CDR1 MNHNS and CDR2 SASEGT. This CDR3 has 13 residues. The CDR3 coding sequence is TGTGCCAGTGGGACTAGGGTGGGCTACGAGCAGTACTTC. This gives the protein CASGTRVGYEQYF.

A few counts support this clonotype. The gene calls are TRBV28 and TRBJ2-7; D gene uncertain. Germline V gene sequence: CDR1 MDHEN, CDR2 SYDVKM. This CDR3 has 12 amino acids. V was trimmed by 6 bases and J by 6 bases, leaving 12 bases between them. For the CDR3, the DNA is TGTGCCAGCAGAGACTTGTCCGCCGAGCAGTACTTC. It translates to CASRDLSAEQYF. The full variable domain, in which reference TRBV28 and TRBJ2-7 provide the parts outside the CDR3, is DVKVTQSSRYLVKRTGEKVFLECVQDMDHENMFWYRQDPGLGLRLIYFSYDVKMKEKGDIPEGYSVSREKKERFSLILESASTNQTSMYLCASRDLSAEQYFGPGTRLTVT.

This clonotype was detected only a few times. CDR3 in DNA: TGTGCCAGCAGTCTGGGGACAGGAAAGAACACCATATATTTT. Its protein is CASSLGTGKNTIYF. V and J are TRBV6-6 and TRBJ1-3; TRBD1 matches at 8 bases. There are 14 residues in the CDR3. The junction had 7 bases not matched to a gene; V was cut back by 5 bases and J by 7 bases. Germline-derived CDR1 and CDR2 are MNHNY and SVGAGI (reference sequence).

The CDR3 loop reads CASSPPLRSSYEQYF. CDR3 DNA: TGTGCCAGCAGCCCCCCGTTGAGGAGCTCCTACGAGCAGTACTTC. The J gene is TRBJ2-7, the V gene TRBV7-9; D not resolved. The ends were cut back, 5 bases at V and 0 bases at J, with 14 bases in the middle. The CDR3 consists of 15 residues. Germline V gene data show CDR1 as SEHNR and CDR2 as FQNEAQ (reference sequence). The full variable domain, in which reference TRBV7-9 and TRBJ2-7 provide the parts outside the CDR3, is DTGVSQNPRHKITKRGQNVTFRCDPISEHNRLYWYRQTLGQGPEFLTYFQNEAQLEKSRLLSDRFSAERPKGSFSTLEIQRTEQGDSAMYLCASSPPLRSSYEQYFGPGTRLTVT.

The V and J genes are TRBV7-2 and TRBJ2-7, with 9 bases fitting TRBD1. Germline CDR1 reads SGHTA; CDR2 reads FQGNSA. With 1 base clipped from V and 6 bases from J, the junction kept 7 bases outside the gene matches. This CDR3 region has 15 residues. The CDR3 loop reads CASSLGAYRGPEQYF. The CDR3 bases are TGTGCCAGCAGCTTAGGAGCTTACAGGGGGCCCGAGCAGTACTTC.

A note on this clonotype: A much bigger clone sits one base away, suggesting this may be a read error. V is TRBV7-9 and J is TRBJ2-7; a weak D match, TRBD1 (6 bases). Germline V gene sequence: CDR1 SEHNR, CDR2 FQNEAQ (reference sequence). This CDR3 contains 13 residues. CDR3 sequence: CASGFRGSYEQYF. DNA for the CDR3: TGTGCCAGCGGCTTCAGGGGTTCCTACGAGCAGTACTTC.

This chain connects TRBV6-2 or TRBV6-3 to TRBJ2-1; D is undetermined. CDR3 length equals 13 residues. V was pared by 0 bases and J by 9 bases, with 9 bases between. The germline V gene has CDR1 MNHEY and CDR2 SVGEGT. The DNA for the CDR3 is TGTGCCAGCAGTTACTCGAAGGCTGCTGAGCAGTTCTTC. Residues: CASSYSKAAEQFF.

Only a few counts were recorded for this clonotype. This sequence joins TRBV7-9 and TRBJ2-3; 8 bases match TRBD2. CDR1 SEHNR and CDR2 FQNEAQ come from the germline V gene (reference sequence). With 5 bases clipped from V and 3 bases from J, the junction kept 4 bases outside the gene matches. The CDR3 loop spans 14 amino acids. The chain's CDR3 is CASSAAGVTDTQYF. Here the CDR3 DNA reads TGTGCCAGCAGCGCAGCGGGGGTAACAGATACGCAGTATTTT.

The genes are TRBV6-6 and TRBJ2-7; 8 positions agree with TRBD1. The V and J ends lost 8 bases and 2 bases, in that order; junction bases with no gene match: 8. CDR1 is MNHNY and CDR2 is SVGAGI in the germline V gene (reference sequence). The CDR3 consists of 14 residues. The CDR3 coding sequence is TGTGCCAGCCGAGGGACAGGTTCCGCCTACGAGCAGTACTTC. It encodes CASRGTGSAYEQYF.

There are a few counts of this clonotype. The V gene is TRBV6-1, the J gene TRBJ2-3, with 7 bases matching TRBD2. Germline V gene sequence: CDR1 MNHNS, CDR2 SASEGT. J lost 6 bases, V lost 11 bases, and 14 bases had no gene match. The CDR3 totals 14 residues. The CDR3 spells CASARAGRPDTQYF. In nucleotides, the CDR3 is TGTGCCTCCGCCAGAGCGGGGAGACCCGATACGCAGTATTTT.

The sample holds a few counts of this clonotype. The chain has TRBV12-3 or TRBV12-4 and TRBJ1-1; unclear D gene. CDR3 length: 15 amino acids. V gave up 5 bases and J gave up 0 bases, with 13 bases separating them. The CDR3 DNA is TGTGCCAGCAGTGCAGCCTTGTTAATGAACACTGAAGCTTTCTTT. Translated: CASSAALLMNTEAFF.

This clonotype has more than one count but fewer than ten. The CDR3 nucleotides are TGTGCCAGCAGCTTAGTAGCGGGTCCCCTCCACTTT. Translated, it gives CASSLVAGPLHF. The V gene is TRBV7-2, the J gene TRBJ1-6; no reliable D call. Trimming left V 1 base short and J 13 bases short, with 8 bases between. CDR3 length: 12 residues. Germline CDR1 and CDR2: SGHTA and FQGNSA.

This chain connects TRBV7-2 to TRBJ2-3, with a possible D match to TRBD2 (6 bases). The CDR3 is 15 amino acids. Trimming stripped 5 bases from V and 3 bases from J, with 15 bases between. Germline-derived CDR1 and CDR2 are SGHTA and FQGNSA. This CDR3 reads CASSNRGGRTDTQYF. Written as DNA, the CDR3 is TGTGCCAGCAGCAACCGGGGAGGAAGGACAGATACGCAGTATTTT.

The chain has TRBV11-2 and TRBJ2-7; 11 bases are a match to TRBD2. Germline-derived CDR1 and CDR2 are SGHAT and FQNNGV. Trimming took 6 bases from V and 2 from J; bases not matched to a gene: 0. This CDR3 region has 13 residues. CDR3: CASRTSGTYEQYF. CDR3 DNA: TGTGCCAGCAGGACTAGCGGGACCTACGAGCAGTACTTC.

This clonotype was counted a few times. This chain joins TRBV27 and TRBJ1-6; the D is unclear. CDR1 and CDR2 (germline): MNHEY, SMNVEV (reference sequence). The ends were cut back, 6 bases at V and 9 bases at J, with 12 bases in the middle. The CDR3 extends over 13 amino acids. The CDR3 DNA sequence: TGTGCCAGCAGCGTCCCTCCGACTTCACCCCTCCACTTT. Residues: CASSVPPTSPLHF.